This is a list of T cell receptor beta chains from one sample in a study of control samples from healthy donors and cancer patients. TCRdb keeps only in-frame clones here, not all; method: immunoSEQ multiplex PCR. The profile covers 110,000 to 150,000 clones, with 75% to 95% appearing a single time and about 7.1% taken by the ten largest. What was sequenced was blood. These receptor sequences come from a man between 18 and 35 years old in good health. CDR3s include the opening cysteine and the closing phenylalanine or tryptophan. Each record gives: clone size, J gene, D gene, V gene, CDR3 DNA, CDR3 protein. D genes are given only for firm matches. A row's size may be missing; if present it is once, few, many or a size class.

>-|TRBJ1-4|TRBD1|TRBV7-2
TGTGCCAGCAGCTCAGGGACAGGGTACACGGAAAAACTGTTTTTT
CASSSGTGYTEKLFF
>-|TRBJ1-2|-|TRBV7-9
TGTGCCAGCAGCCTTCCCGGACAGCTTAACTATGGCTACACCTTC
CASSLPGQLNYGYTF
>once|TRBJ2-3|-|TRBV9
TGTGCCAGCAGCGAAAAGTCAGCGGGCGGTTATACGCAGTATTTT
CASSEKSAGGYTQYF
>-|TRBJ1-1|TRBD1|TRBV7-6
TGTGCCAGCAGTTACAGGGGGAACACTGAAGCTTTCTTT
CASSYRGNTEAFF
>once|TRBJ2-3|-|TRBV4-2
TGTGCCAGCAGCCGGGGGGTTAGCACAGATACGCAGTATTTT
CASSRGVSTDTQYF
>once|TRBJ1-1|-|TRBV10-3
TGTGCCATCAGGACAGGTCTGAACACTGAAGCTTTCTTT
CAIRTGLNTEAFF
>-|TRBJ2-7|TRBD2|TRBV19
TGTGCCAGTAGTCCGACTAGCGGGGGTCCCTACGAGCAGTACTTC
CASSPTSGGPYEQYF
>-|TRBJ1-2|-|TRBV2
TGTGCCAGCAGTGACGGGAAAGTCCCACTGCCTAACTATGGCTACACCTTC
CASSDGKVPLPNYGYTF
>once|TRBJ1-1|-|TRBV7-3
TGTGCCAGCAGCTTAACAGAGGGCAGTGAAGCTTTCTTT
CASSLTEGSEAFF
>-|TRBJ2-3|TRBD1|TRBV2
TGTGCCAGCAGAGTGCAGGCAGGGGGCACGACAGATACGCAGTATTTT
CASRVQAGGTTDTQYF
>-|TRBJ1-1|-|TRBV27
TGTGCCAGCAGTTTAAGTTTAGCAGGGAACACTGAAGCTTTCTTT
CASSLSLAGNTEAFF
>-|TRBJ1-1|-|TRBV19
TGTGCCAGTAGTATAGTGGGGGATACTGAAGCTTTCTTT
CASSIVGDTEAFF
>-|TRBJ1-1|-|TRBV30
TGTGCCCGGATTGGGTCCGGGGACGCTTTCTTT
CARIGSGDAFF
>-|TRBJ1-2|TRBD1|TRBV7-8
TGTGCCAGCAGCTTCAGGGACAGGGTCGATGGCTACACCTTC
CASSFRDRVDGYTF
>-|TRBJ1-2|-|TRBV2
TGTGCCAGCAGTGAAAAATTAAGGGCAGGATATAACTATGGCTACACCTTC
CASSEKLRAGYNYGYTF
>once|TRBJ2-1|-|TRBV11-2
TGTGCCAGCAGCTTAAATAGGGCGGATGAGCAGTTCTTC
CASSLNRADEQFF
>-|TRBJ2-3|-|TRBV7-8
TGTGCCAGCAGCTTAGAGTGGACCAGCACAGATACGCAGTATTTT
CASSLEWTSTDTQYF
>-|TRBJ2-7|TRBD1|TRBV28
TGTGCCAGCAGTTCCCCATGGACAGGGGGTCCCTACGAGCAGTACTTC
CASSSPWTGGPYEQYF
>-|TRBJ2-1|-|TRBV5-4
TGTGCCAGCTCCCTGGAGGGGGGGGCTGGGAATGAGCAGTTCTTC
CASSLEGGAGNEQFF
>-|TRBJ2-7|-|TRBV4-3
TGCGCCAGCAGCCAAGATCAGGCGTCGAGCGAGCAGTACTTC
CASSQDQASSEQYF
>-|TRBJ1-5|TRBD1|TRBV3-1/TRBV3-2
TGTGCCAGCAGTCAGGGGACAGTTCGTATGCATTTT
CASSQGTVRMHF
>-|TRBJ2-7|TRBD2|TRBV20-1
TGCAGTGCTAGTGCGGGACTAGCGGGGCTTAGCTCCTACGAGCAGTACTTC
CSASAGLAGLSSYEQYF
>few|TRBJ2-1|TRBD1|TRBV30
TGTGCCTGGAGAACAACCGGGACAGGGTACAATGAGCAGTTCTTC
CAWRTTGTGYNEQFF
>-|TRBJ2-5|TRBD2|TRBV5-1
TGCGCCAGCAGCCCGGGACTAGCGGAGGAGTACCAAGAGACCCAGTACTTC
CASSPGLAEEYQETQYF
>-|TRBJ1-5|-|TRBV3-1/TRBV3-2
TGTGCCAGCAGCCAAGGAGGGCAGGCAGGACAGCCCCAGCATTTT
CASSQGGQAGQPQHF
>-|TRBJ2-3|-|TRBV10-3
TGTGCCATCAGTGCACTTAGCACAGATACGCAGTATTTT
CAISALSTDTQYF
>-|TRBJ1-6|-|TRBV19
TGTGCCAGTAGTATCTCTGGCCTAAGCTCCTATAATTCACCCCTCCACTTT
CASSISGLSSYNSPLHF
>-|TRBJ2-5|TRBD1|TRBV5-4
TGTGCCAGCAGCCCGCGCCCGGGACAGACTATCCAAGAGACCCAGTACTTC
CASSPRPGQTIQETQYF
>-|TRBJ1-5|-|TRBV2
TGTGCCAGCAGTGAAGGGCCGACAGCCAATCAGCCCCAGCATTTT
CASSEGPTANQPQHF
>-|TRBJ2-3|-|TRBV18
TGTGCCAGCTCACCGGACAATACGCAGTATTTT
CASSPDNTQYF
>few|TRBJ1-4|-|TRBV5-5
TGTGCCAGCAGCTTGGACAGGGAATATGAAAAACTGTTTTTT
CASSLDREYEKLFF
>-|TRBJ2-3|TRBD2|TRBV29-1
TGCAGCGTTGAAGCGGGGGGGTTTGCAGATACGCAGTATTTT
CSVEAGGFADTQYF
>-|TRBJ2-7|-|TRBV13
TGTGCCAGCAGCTTAGAATCGGACCGAGCCTACGAGCAGTACTTC
CASSLESDRAYEQYF
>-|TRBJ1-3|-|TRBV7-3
TGTGCCAGCGGTCCGGGCTCTGGAAACACCATATATTTT
CASGPGSGNTIYF
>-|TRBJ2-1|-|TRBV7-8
TGTGCCAGCAGCTTAGTTTCGGCACGAGAGGCTAGCTCCTACAATGAGCAGTTCTTC
CASSLVSAREASSYNEQFF